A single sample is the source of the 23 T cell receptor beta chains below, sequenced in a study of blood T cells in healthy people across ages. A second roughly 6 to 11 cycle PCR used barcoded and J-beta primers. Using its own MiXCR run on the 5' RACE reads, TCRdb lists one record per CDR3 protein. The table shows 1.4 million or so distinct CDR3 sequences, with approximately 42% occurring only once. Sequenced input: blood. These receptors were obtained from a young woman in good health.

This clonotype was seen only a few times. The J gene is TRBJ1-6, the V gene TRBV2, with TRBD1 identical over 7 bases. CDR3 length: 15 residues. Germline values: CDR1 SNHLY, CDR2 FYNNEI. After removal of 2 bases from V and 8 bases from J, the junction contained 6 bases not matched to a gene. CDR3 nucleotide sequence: TGTGCCAGCAGTGAACGGGGACAGAACTATTCACCCCTCCACTTT. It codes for CASSERGQNYSPLHF.

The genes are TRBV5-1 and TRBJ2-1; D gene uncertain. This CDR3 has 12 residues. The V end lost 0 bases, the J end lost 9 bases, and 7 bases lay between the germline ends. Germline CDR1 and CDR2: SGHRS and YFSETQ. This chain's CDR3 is CASSLVTPEQFF. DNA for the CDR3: TGCGCCAGCAGCTTGGTTACCCCTGAGCAGTTCTTC.

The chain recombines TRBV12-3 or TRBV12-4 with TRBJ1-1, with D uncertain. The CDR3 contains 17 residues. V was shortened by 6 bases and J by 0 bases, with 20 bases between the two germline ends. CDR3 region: CASRPYLTHRMNTEAFF. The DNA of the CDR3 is TGTGCCAGCAGACCTTACTTGACCCATCGCATGAACACTGAAGCTTTCTTT.

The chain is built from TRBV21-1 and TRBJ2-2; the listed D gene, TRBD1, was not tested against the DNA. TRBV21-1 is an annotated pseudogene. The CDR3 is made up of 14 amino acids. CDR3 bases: TGTGCCAGCAGCAAAATAGGGACGTCCGGGGAGCTGTTTTTT. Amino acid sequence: CASSKIGTSGELFF.

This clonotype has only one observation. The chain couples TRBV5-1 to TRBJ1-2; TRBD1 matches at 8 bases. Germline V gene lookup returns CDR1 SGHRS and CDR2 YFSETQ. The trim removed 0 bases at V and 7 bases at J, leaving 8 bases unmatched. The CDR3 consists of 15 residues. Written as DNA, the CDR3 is TGCGCCAGCAGCTTGGCCTCGGACAGGGTTTCTGGCTACACCTTC. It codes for CASSLASDRVSGYTF.

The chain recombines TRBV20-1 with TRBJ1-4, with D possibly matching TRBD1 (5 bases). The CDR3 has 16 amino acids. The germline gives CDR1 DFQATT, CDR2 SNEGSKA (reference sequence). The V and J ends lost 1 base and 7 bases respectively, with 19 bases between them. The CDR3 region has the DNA TGCAGTGCTAGAGCTTATGGGATTGACAGTGGTGAAAAACTGTTTTTT. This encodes CSARAYGIDSGEKLFF.

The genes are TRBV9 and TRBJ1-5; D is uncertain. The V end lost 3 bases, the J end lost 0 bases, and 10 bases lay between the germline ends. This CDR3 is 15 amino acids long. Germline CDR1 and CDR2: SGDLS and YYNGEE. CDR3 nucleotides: TGTGCCAGCAGCGCCGGTCCCAGTAGCAATCAGCCCCAGCATTTT. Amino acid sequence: CASSAGPSSNQPQHF.

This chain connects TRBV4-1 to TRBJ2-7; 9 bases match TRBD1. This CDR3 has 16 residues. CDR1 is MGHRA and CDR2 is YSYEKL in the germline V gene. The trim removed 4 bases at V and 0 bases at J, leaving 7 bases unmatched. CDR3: CASSPSRTGVSYEQYF. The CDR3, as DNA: TGCGCCAGCAGCCCAAGCCGGACAGGGGTCTCCTACGAGCAGTACTTC.

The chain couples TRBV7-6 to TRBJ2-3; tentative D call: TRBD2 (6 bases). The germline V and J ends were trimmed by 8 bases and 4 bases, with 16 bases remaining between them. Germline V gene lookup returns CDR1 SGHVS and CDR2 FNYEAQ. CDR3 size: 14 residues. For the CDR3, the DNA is TGTGCCAGCGGGAAGACGGGAGATTCAGATACGCAGTATTTT. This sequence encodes CASGKTGDSDTQYF.

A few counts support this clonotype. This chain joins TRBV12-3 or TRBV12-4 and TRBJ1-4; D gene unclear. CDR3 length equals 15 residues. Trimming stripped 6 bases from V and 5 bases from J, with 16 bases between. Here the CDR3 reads CASSPETTQNEKLFF. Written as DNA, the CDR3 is TGTGCCAGCAGCCCTGAGACAACCCAAAATGAAAAACTGTTTTTT.

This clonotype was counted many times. CDR3 sequence reads: CASSSAKNIQYF. The CDR3 DNA follows: TGTGCCAGCAGTTCAGCCAAAAACATTCAGTACTTC. V is TRBV27 and J is TRBJ2-4; D unresolved. Between the trimmed V and J ends, which lost 4 bases and 0 bases, there was a span of 1 base. Germline-derived CDR1 and CDR2 are MNHEY and SMNVEV (reference sequence). This CDR3 spans 12 amino acids.

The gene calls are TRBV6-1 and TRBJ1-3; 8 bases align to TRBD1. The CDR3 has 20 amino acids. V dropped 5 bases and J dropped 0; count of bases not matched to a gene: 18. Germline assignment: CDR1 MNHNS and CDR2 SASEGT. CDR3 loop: CASSQDGTGYSSGSGNTIYF. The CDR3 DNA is TGTGCCAGCAGTCAGGACGGGACAGGTTATAGCAGTGGCTCTGGAAACACCATATATTTT.

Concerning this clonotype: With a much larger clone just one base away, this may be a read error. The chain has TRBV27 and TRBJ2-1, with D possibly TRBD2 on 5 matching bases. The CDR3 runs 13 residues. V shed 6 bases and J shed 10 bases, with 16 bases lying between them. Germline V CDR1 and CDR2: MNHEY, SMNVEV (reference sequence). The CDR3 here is CASSRDSTYEQFF. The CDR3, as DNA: TGTGCCAGCAGCCGGGATTCTACCTACGAGCAGTTCTTC.

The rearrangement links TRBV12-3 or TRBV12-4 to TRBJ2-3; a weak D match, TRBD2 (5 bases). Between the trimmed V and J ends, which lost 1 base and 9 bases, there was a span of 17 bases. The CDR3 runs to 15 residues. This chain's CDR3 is CASSLGGPAEDTQYF. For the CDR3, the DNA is TGTGCCAGCAGTTTAGGCGGACCAGCGGAAGACACGCAGTATTTT.

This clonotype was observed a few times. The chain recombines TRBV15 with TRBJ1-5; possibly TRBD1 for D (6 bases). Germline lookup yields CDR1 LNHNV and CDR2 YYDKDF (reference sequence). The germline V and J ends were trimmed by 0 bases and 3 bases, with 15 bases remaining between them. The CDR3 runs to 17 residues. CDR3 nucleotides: TGTGCCACCAGCAGAGATATAACAGGGCCGTACAATCAGCCCCAGCATTTT. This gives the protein CATSRDITGPYNQPQHF.

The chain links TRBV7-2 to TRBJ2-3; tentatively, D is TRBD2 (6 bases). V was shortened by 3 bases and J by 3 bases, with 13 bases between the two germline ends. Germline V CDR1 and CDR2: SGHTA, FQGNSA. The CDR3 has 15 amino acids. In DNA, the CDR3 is TGTGCCAGCAGCTTGCAGGGAGGTCGGACAGATACGCAGTATTTT. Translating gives CASSLQGGRTDTQYF.

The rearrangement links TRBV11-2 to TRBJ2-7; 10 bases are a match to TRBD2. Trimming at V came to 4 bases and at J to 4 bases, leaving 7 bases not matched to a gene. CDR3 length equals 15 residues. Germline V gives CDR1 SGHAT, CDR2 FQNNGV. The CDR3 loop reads CASSSASGSVYEQYF. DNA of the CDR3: TGTGCCAGCAGCTCAGCTAGCGGGAGTGTATACGAGCAGTACTTC.

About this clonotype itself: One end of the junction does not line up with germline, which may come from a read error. CDR3 DNA sequence: TGCAGTGCGCCGGGACTAGCCCAACCCTACAATGGGCAGTTCTTC. Protein product: CSAPGLAQPYNGQFF. The rearrangement links TRBV20-1 to TRBJ2-1; 9 bases are a match to TRBD2. Germline-derived CDR1 and CDR2 are DFQATT and SNEGSKA (reference sequence). The length of the CDR3 is 15 residues.

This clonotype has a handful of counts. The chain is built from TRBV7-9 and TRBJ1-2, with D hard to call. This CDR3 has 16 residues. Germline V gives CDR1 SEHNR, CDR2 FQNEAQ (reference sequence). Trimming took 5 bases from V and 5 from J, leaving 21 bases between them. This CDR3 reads CASSRAPFASDYGYTF. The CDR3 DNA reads TGTGCCAGCAGCCGTGCCCCCTTTGCCTCCGATTATGGCTACACCTTC. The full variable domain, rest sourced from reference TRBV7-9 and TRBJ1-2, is DTGVSQNPRHKITKRGQNVTFRCDPISEHNRLYWYRQTLGQGPEFLTYFQNEAQLEKSRLLSDRFSAERPKGSFSTLEIQRTEQGDSAMYLCASSRAPFASDYGYTFGSGTRLTVV.

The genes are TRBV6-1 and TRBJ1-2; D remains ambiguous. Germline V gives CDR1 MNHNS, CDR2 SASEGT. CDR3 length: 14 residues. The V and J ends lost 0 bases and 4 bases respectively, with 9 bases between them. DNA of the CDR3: TGTGCCAGCAGTGAAGCCGAGGAAGGCTATGGCTACACCTTC. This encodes CASSEAEEGYGYTF.

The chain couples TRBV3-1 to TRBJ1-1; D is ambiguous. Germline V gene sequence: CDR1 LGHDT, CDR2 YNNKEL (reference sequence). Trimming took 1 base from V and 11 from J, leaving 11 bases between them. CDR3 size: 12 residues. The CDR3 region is CASSQVGKEAFF. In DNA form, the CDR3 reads TGTGCCAGCAGCCAAGTCGGGAAGGAGGCTTTCTTT.

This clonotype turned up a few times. CDR3 protein: CSVEDGFGTGTSAFF. CDR3 sequence (DNA): TGCAGCGTTGAAGATGGCTTCGGGACAGGGACTTCAGCTTTCTTT. The chain has TRBV29-1 and TRBJ1-1; TRBD1 matches at 9 bases. V was pared by 0 bases and J by 10 bases, with 12 bases of the junction left unmatched. Germline CDR1 SQVTM, CDR2 ANQGSEA. The CDR3 totals 15 residues. Variable domain in full (rest from reference TRBV29-1 and TRBJ1-1): SAVISQKPSRDICQRGTSLTIQCQVDSQVTMMFWYRQQPGQSLTLIATANQGSEATYESGFVIDKFPISRPNLTFSTLTVSNMSPEDSSIYLCSVEDGFGTGTSAFFGQGTRLTVV.

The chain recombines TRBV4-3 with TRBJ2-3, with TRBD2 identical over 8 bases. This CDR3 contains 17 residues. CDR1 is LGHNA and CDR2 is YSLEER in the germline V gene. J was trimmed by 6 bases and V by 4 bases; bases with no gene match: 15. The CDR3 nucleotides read TGCGCCAGCAGCCGGGCCGCTGAGGGACTAGTCGGTGATACGCAGTATTTT. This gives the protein CASSRAAEGLVGDTQYF.